Presented here are 9 T cell receptor beta chains from one specimen sequenced in a study of OX40 agonist ivuxolimab in advanced cancers. Method: immunoSEQ multiplex PCR; TCRdb's copy keeps in-frame clones and lacks some. The sample shows fewer than 80,000 clones, 90% to 95% of them seen only once. This material consisted of CD4+ or CD8+ T cells sorted from blood, taken in a trial of the OX40 agonist ivuxolimab. The receptor set was obtained from an adult with an advanced solid tumor such as melanoma, head and neck, liver or kidney cancer.

The V gene is TRBV28, the J gene TRBJ2-7, with TRBD2 matching over 10 bases. Germline V CDR1 and CDR2: MDHEN, SYDVKM. Trimming removed 5 bases from V and 2 bases from J; junction bases left unmatched: 9. The CDR3 runs to 16 residues. The CDR3 here is CASSKVLAGWTYEQYF. The DNA for the CDR3 is TGTGCCAGCAGTAAGGTACTAGCGGGGTGGACCTACGAGCAGTACTTC.

The CDR3 DNA reads as TGTGCCAGCAGTGGAACTACGGTATCTACGGGCGATGAGCAGTTCTTC. This codes for CASSGTTVSTGDEQFF. The chain employs TRBV6-6 and TRBJ2-1, with D hard to call. The CDR3 covers 16 residues. V dropped 5 bases and J dropped 8 bases, with 22 bases sitting between them. CDR1 is MNHNY and CDR2 is SVGAGI in the germline V gene (reference sequence).

J is TRBJ1-2 and V is TRBV4-1; the D is unclear. CDR1 is MGHRA and CDR2 is YSYEKL in the germline V gene. The CDR3 is 14 residues long. V was cut by 1 base and J by 3 bases, with 9 bases left in between. The CDR3 sequence is CASSQGGIYYGYTF. DNA for the CDR3: TGCGCCAGCAGCCAAGGGGGTATCTACTATGGCTACACCTTC.

The chain recombines TRBV11-3 with TRBJ2-6, with D tentatively TRBD1 (7 bases). CDR3 length: 16 amino acids. V was trimmed by 6 bases and J by 2 bases, leaving 14 bases between them. Germline-derived CDR1 and CDR2 are SGHNT and YENEEA. CDR3 residues: CASSRQGGAGANVLTF. The CDR3 coding sequence is TGTGCCAGCAGTCGACAGGGAGGCGCTGGGGCCAACGTCCTGACTTTC.

The gene calls are TRBV19 and TRBJ2-5; TRBD2 matches 12 bases. Per germline, CDR1 LNHDA and CDR2 SQIVND (reference sequence). There are 18 residues in the CDR3. Trimming at V came to 3 bases and at J to 3 bases, leaving 11 bases not matched to a gene. Here the CDR3 DNA reads TGTGCCAGTAGTATTACCCGGGGGGCTAGCGGGAGGGAAGAGACCCAGTACTTC. Protein: CASSITRGASGREETQYF.

The chain employs TRBV27 and TRBJ2-7; D gene unclear. Germline loops: CDR1 MNHEY, CDR2 SMNVEV (reference sequence). V was shortened by 6 bases and J by 2 bases, with 11 bases between the two germline ends. The CDR3 has 13 residues. This chain's CDR3 is CASSWTGTYEQYF. CDR3 nucleotides: TGTGCCAGCAGCTGGACGGGTACCTACGAGCAGTACTTC.

The CDR3 spells CASSPPGFSGDYEQYF. CDR3 nucleotides: TGTGCCAGCAGCCCCCCGGGGTTTAGCGGAGACTACGAGCAGTACTTC. This chain connects TRBV7-2 to TRBJ2-7, with D possibly being TRBD2 (6 bases). The CDR3 runs 16 residues. Trimming took off 5 bases at V and 3 bases at J, with 20 bases between the two ends. Germline V gene lookup returns CDR1 SGHTA and CDR2 FQGNSA.

V is TRBV7-9 and J is TRBJ1-1; a possible D gene is TRBD1 (5 bases). The V gene lost 5 bases and the J gene lost 5 bases, with 12 bases spanning the gap. In germline, CDR1 is SEHNR, CDR2 FQNEAQ (reference sequence). This CDR3 region has 13 residues. The DNA of the CDR3 is TGTGCCAGCAGCCCGACAGCAAAAACTGAAGCTTTCTTT. It translates to CASSPTAKTEAFF.

This chain connects TRBV4-1 to TRBJ1-1; 8 bases map to TRBD1. The germline V gene encodes CDR1 MGHRA and CDR2 YSYEKL. The CDR3 covers 14 residues. Losses at the gene ends were 6 bases for V and 1 base for J; bases not matched to a gene: 4. DNA of the CDR3: TGCGCCAGCAGTTCCGGACAGGGGAACACTGAAGCTTTCTTT. Its protein product is CASSSGQGNTEAFF.